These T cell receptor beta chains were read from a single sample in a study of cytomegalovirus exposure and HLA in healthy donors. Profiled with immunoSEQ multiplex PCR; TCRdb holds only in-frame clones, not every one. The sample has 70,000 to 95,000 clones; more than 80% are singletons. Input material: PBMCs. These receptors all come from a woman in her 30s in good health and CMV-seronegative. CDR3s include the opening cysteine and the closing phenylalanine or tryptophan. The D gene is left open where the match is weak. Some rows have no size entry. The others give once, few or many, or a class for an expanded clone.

CDR3: CASSTGTSGGQETQYF; DNA: TGCGCCAGCAGCACCGGGACTAGCGGGGGACAAGAGACCCAGTACTTC; size: few; D: TRBD2; V: TRBV5-1; J: TRBJ2-5
CDR3: CASSGALGDIQYF; DNA: TGCGCCAGCAGCGGCGCCCTAGGGGACATTCAGTACTTC; size: NA; D: NA; V: TRBV5-1; J: TRBJ2-4
CDR3: CASRAGQDGYTF; DNA: TGCGCCAGCAGAGCAGGACAGGACGGCTACACCTTC; size: NA; D: TRBD1; V: TRBV10-2; J: TRBJ1-2
CDR3: CASSRTSGRMDTQYF; DNA: TGTGCCAGCAGCCGGACTAGCGGGAGGATGGATACGCAGTATTTT; size: NA; D: TRBD2; V: TRBV6-5; J: TRBJ2-3
CDR3: CASSAAGGPSNEQFF; DNA: TGTGCCAGCAGTGCGGCGGGAGGGCCTAGCAATGAGCAGTTCTTC; size: NA; D: TRBD2; V: TRBV2; J: TRBJ2-1
CDR3: CASSQDSGRANYEQYF; DNA: TGCGCCAGCAGCCAAGATAGCGGGAGGGCCAACTACGAGCAGTACTTC; size: NA; D: TRBD2; V: TRBV4-1; J: TRBJ2-7
CDR3: CASSQRTGPYEQYF; DNA: TGTGCCAGCAGCCAACGGACAGGGCCCTACGAGCAGTACTTC; size: NA; D: TRBD1; V: TRBV7-8; J: TRBJ2-7
CDR3: CASSEVGLAFSTDTQYF; DNA: TGTGCCAGCAGTGAAGTGGGACTAGCGTTCAGCACAGATACGCAGTATTTT; size: NA; D: TRBD2; V: TRBV2; J: TRBJ2-3
CDR3: CASSLTGDSANYGYTF; DNA: TGTGCCAGCAGCTTAACGGGGGACAGCGCTAACTATGGCTACACCTTC; size: NA; D: TRBD1; V: TRBV7-3; J: TRBJ1-2
CDR3: CASSLSTTRGEQYF; DNA: TGCGCCAGCAGTCTATCGACGACCCGGGGCGAGCAGTACTTC; size: NA; D: NA; V: TRBV23-1; J: TRBJ2-7
CDR3: CASRDGTGASGQPQHF; DNA: TGTGCCAGCAGAGACGGGACAGGGGCTTCGGGGCAGCCCCAGCATTTT; size: NA; D: TRBD1; V: TRBV28; J: TRBJ1-5
CDR3: CASSIARGPVDYNEQFF; DNA: TGTGCCAGTAGTATAGCCAGGGGTCCCGTGGATTACAATGAGCAGTTCTTC; size: once; D: NA; V: TRBV19; J: TRBJ2-1
CDR3: CASSPRTGTGELFF; DNA: TGTGCCAGCAGTCCGCGGACTGGGACCGGGGAGCTGTTTTTT; size: NA; D: NA; V: TRBV28; J: TRBJ2-2
CDR3: CASSPMVPWSSYNEQFF; DNA: TGTGCCAGCAGCCCTATGGTTCCATGGAGCTCCTACAATGAGCAGTTCTTC; size: NA; D: NA; V: TRBV14; J: TRBJ2-1
CDR3: CASTPDRGSNEKLFF; DNA: TGTGCCAGTACCCCGGACAGGGGCTCTAATGAAAAACTGTTTTTT; size: NA; D: TRBD1; V: TRBV19; J: TRBJ1-4
CDR3: CAWGAGDQPQHF; DNA: TGTGCCTGGGGGGCAGGGGACCAGCCCCAGCATTTT; size: NA; D: NA; V: TRBV30; J: TRBJ1-5
CDR3: CASSLASRGTSGSAPYF; DNA: TGTGCCAGCAGCTTGGCCTCACGCGGGACTAGCGGGAGCGCTCCCTACTTC; size: NA; D: TRBD2; V: TRBV5-4; J: TRBJ2-5
CDR3: CASSQLAGGPSAIETQYF; DNA: TGTGCCAGCAGCCAGCTAGCGGGAGGGCCCTCCGCCATAGAGACCCAGTACTTC; size: once; D: TRBD2; V: TRBV4-2; J: TRBJ2-5
CDR3: CASSFQLNNEQFF; DNA: TGCGCCAGCAGCTTCCAACTAAACAATGAGCAGTTCTTC; size: NA; D: NA; V: TRBV5-1; J: TRBJ2-1
CDR3: CAWSSWRNNSPLHF; DNA: TGTGCCTGGAGTTCCTGGCGGAATAATTCACCCCTCCACTTT; size: NA; D: NA; V: TRBV30; J: TRBJ1-6
CDR3: CASSLEGRGPETQYF; DNA: TGTGCCAGCAGCTTGGAGGGCAGGGGGCCTGAGACCCAGTACTTC; size: few; D: TRBD1; V: TRBV5-5; J: TRBJ2-5
CDR3: CASSLRPGQGAKGEKLFF; DNA: TGTGCCAGCAGTTTAAGGCCGGGACAGGGGGCAAAGGGTGAAAAACTGTTTTTT; size: NA; D: TRBD1; V: TRBV28; J: TRBJ1-4
CDR3: CAWSLRGPGQETYGYTF; DNA: TGTGCCTGGAGTCTAAGGGGTCCGGGACAGGAGACCTATGGCTACACCTTC; size: once; D: TRBD1; V: TRBV30; J: TRBJ1-2
CDR3: CASSVRESYNEQFF; DNA: TGTGCCAGCAGTGTACGGGAGAGCTACAATGAGCAGTTCTTC; size: once; D: NA; V: TRBV27; J: TRBJ2-1
CDR3: CASILSGQGVNEQFF; DNA: TGTGCCAGCATTCTAAGTGGACAGGGAGTTAATGAGCAGTTCTTC; size: NA; D: TRBD1; V: TRBV28; J: TRBJ2-1
CDR3: CASSYSSGGNEKLFF; DNA: TGTGCCAGCAGTTACTCCTCAGGGGGCAATGAAAAACTGTTTTTT; size: NA; D: TRBD1; V: TRBV6-5; J: TRBJ1-4
CDR3: CAWTTTGAGTQYF; DNA: TGTGCCTGGACCACAACAGGGGCAGGGACCCAGTACTTC; size: NA; D: TRBD1; V: TRBV30; J: TRBJ2-5
CDR3: CASSLVAGADTQYF; DNA: TGCGCCAGCAGCTTGGTAGCGGGAGCAGATACGCAGTATTTT; size: NA; D: TRBD2; V: TRBV5-1; J: TRBJ2-3
CDR3: CASSDSSGRGGHEQFF; DNA: TGTGCCAGCAGTGACTCGAGCGGAAGGGGGGGTCATGAGCAGTTCTTC; size: NA; D: NA; V: TRBV6-4; J: TRBJ2-1
CDR3: CSSSLVAGGETEAFF; DNA: TGTTCCAGCAGCTTAGTTGCAGGGGGAGAAACTGAAGCTTTCTTT; size: NA; D: TRBD1; V: TRBV7-9; J: TRBJ1-1
CDR3: CSVTDLAKETQYF; DNA: TGCAGCGTTACGGACTTGGCCAAAGAGACCCAGTACTTC; size: NA; D: NA; V: TRBV29-1; J: TRBJ2-5
CDR3: CASSLEVSSGSYEQYF; DNA: TGTGCCAGCAGCTTAGAGGTGTCTAGCGGCTCCTACGAGCAGTACTTC; size: NA; D: TRBD2; V: TRBV11-2; J: TRBJ2-7
CDR3: CASSFFPVDRTQYF; DNA: TGTGCCAGCAGTTTTTTTCCAGTTGATCGGACCCAGTACTTC; size: few; D: NA; V: TRBV28; J: TRBJ2-5
CDR3: CASSLDRAAFF; DNA: TGTGCCAGTAGCCTTGACAGGGCCGCTTTCTTT; size: NA; D: TRBD1; V: TRBV19; J: TRBJ1-1
CDR3: CASSLTMNTEAFF; DNA: TGCGCCAGCAGCTTAACAATGAACACTGAAGCTTTCTTT; size: once; D: NA; V: TRBV5-1; J: TRBJ1-1
CDR3: CASSPAYGGSNQPQHF; DNA: TGCGCCAGCAGCCCAGCCTATGGAGGGAGCAATCAGCCCCAGCATTTT; size: NA; D: NA; V: TRBV4-3; J: TRBJ1-5
CDR3: CASGPRGRLEKLFF; DNA: TGTGCCAGCGGCCCCCGGGGGAGGCTTGAAAAACTGTTTTTT; size: once; D: NA; V: TRBV28; J: TRBJ1-4
CDR3: CASSVDAGTFNYGYTF; DNA: TGTGCCAGCAGCGTAGATGCCGGGACTTTTAACTATGGCTACACCTTC; size: NA; D: NA; V: TRBV9; J: TRBJ1-2
CDR3: CSYAPGTGELFF; DNA: TGTTCCTATGCCCCTGGTACCGGGGAGCTGTTTTTT; size: NA; D: NA; V: TRBV7-9; J: TRBJ2-2
CDR3: CASTDSLYEQYF; DNA: TGTGCCAGCACCGACAGCCTATACGAGCAGTACTTC; size: NA; D: NA; V: TRBV27; J: TRBJ2-7
CDR3: CSVFVGEKLFF; DNA: TGCAGCGTATTCGTTGGCGAAAAACTGTTTTTT; size: NA; D: NA; V: TRBV20-1; J: TRBJ1-4
CDR3: CAWSVRGPTEAFF; DNA: TGTGCCTGGAGTGTAAGGGGGCCCACTGAAGCTTTCTTT; size: NA; D: TRBD1; V: TRBV30; J: TRBJ1-1
CDR3: CASSSPRDRTAYEQYF; DNA: TGTGCCAGCAGTTCTCCTAGGGACAGGACCGCCTACGAGCAGTACTTC; size: NA; D: TRBD1; V: TRBV28; J: TRBJ2-7
CDR3: CASSSSGGLGAFF; DNA: TGTGCCAGCAGCTCCAGTGGGGGCTTGGGAGCTTTCTTT; size: NA; D: NA; V: TRBV7-3; J: TRBJ1-1
CDR3: CASSVGDSNQPQHF; DNA: TGTGCCAGCTCCGTAGGGGATAGCAATCAGCCCCAGCATTTT; size: NA; D: NA; V: TRBV7-2; J: TRBJ1-5
CDR3: CASSPRLAANTGELFF; DNA: TGTGCCAGCAGCCCAAGACTAGCGGCGAACACCGGGGAGCTGTTTTTT; size: NA; D: TRBD2; V: TRBV7-9; J: TRBJ2-2
CDR3: CASSLGASGSYNEQFF; DNA: TGTGCCAGCAGTTTAGGGGCTAGCGGGAGCTACAATGAGCAGTTCTTC; size: NA; D: TRBD2; V: TRBV28; J: TRBJ2-1
CDR3: CASSSQAYGYTF; DNA: TGTGCCAGCAGTAGCCAGGCGTATGGCTACACCTTC; size: NA; D: NA; V: TRBV6-1; J: TRBJ1-2
CDR3: CASSLALGQGAREQYF; DNA: TGTGCCAGCAGCCTAGCGTTGGGACAGGGGGCGCGGGAGCAGTACTTC; size: NA; D: TRBD1; V: TRBV7-9; J: TRBJ2-7
CDR3: CATSREGLENTEAFF; DNA: TGTGCCACCAGCAGAGAGGGTCTAGAGAACACTGAAGCTTTCTTT; size: NA; D: NA; V: TRBV15; J: TRBJ1-1
CDR3: CASSAMGQLNSPLHF; DNA: TGTGCCAGCAGCGCAATGGGACAACTAAATTCACCCCTCCACTTT; size: NA; D: NA; V: TRBV14; J: TRBJ1-6
CDR3: CAAAGFSNQPQHF; DNA: TGTGCCGCCGCGGGGTTTAGCAATCAGCCCCAGCATTTT; size: NA; D: NA; V: TRBV6-1; J: TRBJ1-5
CDR3: CATSRDLNTEAFF; DNA: TGTGCCACCAGCAGAGATCTTAACACTGAAGCTTTCTTT; size: NA; D: NA; V: TRBV15; J: TRBJ1-1